Listed here are 25 T cell receptor beta chains from one sample, sequenced in a study of regulatory T cells in long-lasting Graves disease. Construction of the TCR beta libraries employed iRepertoire HTBI primers in conjunction with Arm-PCR of CDR3 regions. TCRdb reprocessed the multiplex PCR reads via MiXCR and lists one record per CDR3 protein. The repertoire includes fewer than 650,000 distinct CDR3 sequences, 15% to 20% of them detected once, and about 18% sits in the top ten. The time point is: newly diagnosed GD, antithyroid drugs for less than 3 months. PBMC RNA was the source of the TCR library. This sample also appeared in a second study, on T cells in Graves' hyperthyroidism and ophthalmopathy.

Sequenced material: peripheral blood mononuclear cells (PBMCs), taken at new diagnosis, from a patient treated with antithyroid drugs. The receptors here all came from a woman in her 30s with Graves disease.

This clonotype was found many times. The gene calls are TRBV2 and TRBJ1-1; D remains unclear. V was clipped by 6 bases and J by 8 bases, with 19 bases between them. CDR1 SNHLY and CDR2 FYNNEI come from the germline V gene. This CDR3 comprises 14 residues. The CDR3 here is CASRDHLYGDEAFF. CDR3 DNA sequence: TGTGCCAGCAGAGACCATCTGTACGGAGACGAAGCTTTCTTT.

This clonotype was recorded many times. This rearrangement joins TRBV7-9 to TRBJ2-1; 9 bases are shared with TRBD2. V dropped 5 bases and J dropped 7; count of bases not matched to a gene: 12. The length of the CDR3 is 16 residues. The V gene's germline CDR1 is SEHNR and CDR2 FQNEAQ (reference sequence). The CDR3 is CASSPVAGASGNEQFF. For the CDR3, the DNA is TGTGCCAGCAGCCCGGTAGCGGGAGCCTCGGGGAATGAGCAGTTCTTC.

Points on this clonotype: This clone may be a read error of a much larger clone one base away. The chain employs TRBV6-1 and TRBJ2-6, with a possible D match to TRBD2 (5 bases). V lost 8 bases and J 0 bases, leaving 14 bases between the germline ends. The CDR3 contains 16 residues. Germline CDR1 and CDR2: MNHNS and SASEGT. DNA of the CDR3: TGTGCCAGCGGTCCCTTCGGGGTCTCTGGGGCCAACGTCCTGACTTTC. It translates to CASGPFGVSGANVLTF.

Only a few counts were recorded for this clonotype. The chain carries TRBV20-1 and TRBJ2-7, with 7 bases aligning to TRBD1. V lost 2 bases and J lost 4; bases outside the gene matches: 14. The CDR3 spans 16 residues. CDR1 is DFQATT and CDR2 is SNEGSKA in the germline V gene (reference sequence). CDR3 DNA: TGCAGTGCTAGACCCATGAACCCGGGACAGCAATACGAGCAGTACTTC. Amino acid sequence: CSARPMNPGQQYEQYF.

This clonotype was detected many times. The CDR3 here is CASSSPLTSGRAQETQYF. Written as DNA, the CDR3 is TGTGCCAGCAGTTCCCCCCTCACTAGCGGGAGGGCCCAAGAGACCCAGTACTTC. This chain uses TRBV28 with TRBJ2-5; 13 bases fit TRBD2. The CDR3 spans 18 residues. J lost 1 base, V lost 4 bases, and 9 bases had no gene match. Germline V gene data show CDR1 as MDHEN and CDR2 as SYDVKM.

The chain couples TRBV20-1 to TRBJ1-2; tentative D call: TRBD1 (5 bases). This CDR3 spans 14 amino acids. V lost 0 bases and J 8 bases, leaving 16 bases between the germline ends. Germline V gives CDR1 DFQATT, CDR2 SNEGSKA (reference sequence). The CDR3 spells CSARDPGGLGGYTF. CDR3 sequence (DNA): TGCAGTGCTAGAGATCCGGGGGGGTTGGGAGGCTACACCTTC.

This clonotype was observed many times. The CDR3 bases are TGCAGTGCTAGTTCCGCAGGGAAGGATGGCTACACCTTC. Translating it yields CSASSAGKDGYTF. The rearrangement uses TRBV20-1 and TRBJ1-2, with D possibly matching TRBD1 (5 bases). CDR3 size: 13 residues. Per germline, CDR1 DFQATT and CDR2 SNEGSKA (reference sequence). V dropped 3 bases and J dropped 6 bases, with 14 bases sitting between them.

This clonotype has at least ten counts. The chain couples TRBV2 to TRBJ1-5; possible D gene TRBD1, 5 bases. Germline CDR1 and CDR2: SNHLY and FYNNEI. CDR3 size: 15 residues. V lost 2 bases and J 0 bases, leaving 8 bases between the germline ends. This CDR3 is CASSEKGYSNQPQHF. The CDR3 bases are TGTGCCAGCAGTGAAAAGGGGTATAGCAATCAGCCCCAGCATTTT. The full variable domain, its missing parts supplied by reference TRBV2 and TRBJ1-5, is EPEVTQTPSHQVTQMGQEVILRCVPISNHLYFYWYRQILGQKVEFLVSFYNNEISEKSEIFDDQFSVERPDGSNFTLKIRSTKLEDSAMYFCASSEKGYSNQPQHFGDGTRLSIL.

This clonotype turned up a few times. The chain joins TRBV30 to TRBJ1-1; TRBD1 might be the D (5 bases). Germline V gives CDR1 GTSNPN, CDR2 SVGIG (reference sequence). The CDR3 has 11 residues. The germline V and J ends were trimmed by 0 bases and 11 bases, with 10 bases remaining between them. The chain's CDR3 is CAWSVAGDAFF. The CDR3 coding sequence is TGTGCCTGGAGTGTGGCCGGGGACGCTTTCTTT.

The V and J genes are TRBV3-1 and TRBJ2-4; 10 bases are a match to TRBD1. J gave up 8 bases and V 2 bases, and 15 bases lay outside the gene matches. Germline CDR1 and CDR2: LGHDT and YNNKEL (reference sequence). CDR3 size: 18 residues. The CDR3 bases are TGTGCCAGCAGCCAATACCAGCGGACAGGGGGACGTGGGGACATTCAGTACTTC. Its protein is CASSQYQRTGGRGDIQYF.

With regard to this clonotype: This may be a read error, as it is one base from a much larger clone. This chain links TRBV9 with TRBJ2-4; 9 bases are a match to TRBD1. Germline CDR1 and CDR2: SGDLS and YYNGEE. J was trimmed by 8 bases and V by 4 bases; bases with no gene match: 7. The CDR3 loop spans 14 amino acids. The CDR3 coding sequence is TGTGCCAGCAGCTTAAACAGGGGGCTGGACATTCAGTACTTC. Protein: CASSLNRGLDIQYF.

CDR3: CASSDVIYNEQFF. The CDR3 region has the DNA TGTGCCAGCAGTGACGTGATCTACAATGAGCAGTTCTTC. The J gene is TRBJ2-1, the V gene TRBV6-1; no clear D. V gave up 3 bases and J gave up 3 bases, with 6 bases separating them. This CDR3 has 13 amino acids. Germline CDR1 is MNHNS and CDR2 is SASEGT.

This chain uses TRBV3-1 with TRBJ1-4; 8 nucleotides match TRBD1. J lost 9 bases, V lost 0 bases, and 12 bases had no gene match. The germline V gene has CDR1 LGHDT and CDR2 YNNKEL (reference sequence). This CDR3 has 17 residues. CDR3 bases: TGTGCCAGCAGCCAAGATGGGGCGAGGACAGGGTTTCAAAAACTGTTTTTT. As protein: CASSQDGARTGFQKLFF.

This clonotype was seen just once. This chain joins TRBV3-1 and TRBJ2-5, with TRBD2 matching over 14 bases. The CDR3 extends over 16 amino acids. Losses at the gene ends were 7 bases for V and 1 base for J; bases not matched to a gene: 5. Germline CDR1 is LGHDT and CDR2 is YNNKEL (reference sequence). The CDR3 region is CASTGLAGGFQETQYF. The CDR3 DNA sequence: TGTGCCAGCACCGGACTAGCGGGAGGCTTCCAAGAGACCCAGTACTTC.

This sequence joins TRBV28 and TRBJ1-2; 8 nucleotides agree with TRBD1. Germline CDR1 is MDHEN and CDR2 is SYDVKM. V was pared by 7 bases and J by 8 bases, with 12 bases of the junction left unmatched. CDR3 length: 14 amino acids. The CDR3 is CASTNRGETWGYTF. CDR3 nucleotide sequence: TGTGCCAGCACAAACAGGGGGGAAACTTGGGGCTACACCTTC.

This chain joins TRBV5-4 and TRBJ1-2; 8 bases match TRBD1. The CDR3 is 16 amino acids. Germline loops: CDR1 SGHNT, CDR2 YYREEE (reference sequence). The V and J ends lost 4 bases and 5 bases, in that order; junction bases with no gene match: 13. This chain's CDR3 is CASSPDRAITGYGYTF. The CDR3 DNA reads TGTGCCAGCAGCCCGGACAGGGCGATTACGGGGTATGGCTACACCTTC.

Turning to this clonotype: Here the CDR3 omits its conserved ending phenylalanine or tryptophan, so a read error is the likely source. The chain employs TRBV7-8 and TRBJ2-7, with no clear D. The CDR3 is 12 amino acids. Germline CDR1 is SGHVS and CDR2 is FQNEAQ. V lost 4 bases to trimming and J lost 2 bases, with 6 bases between them. CDR3 nucleotides: TGTGCCAGCAGCTCTCGCGCCTACGAGCAGTACTCC. This gives the protein CASSSRAYEQYS.

This clonotype appeared many times. This chain uses TRBV28 with TRBJ2-7, with a tentative D call TRBD2 (6 bases). V was pared by 8 bases and J by 7 bases, with 12 bases between. This CDR3 has 11 amino acids. Germline V CDR1 and CDR2: MDHEN, SYDVKM. CDR3 DNA: TGTGCCAGCTCCAACCGGGGGGAGCAGTACTTC. Translation gives CASSNRGEQYF.

This clonotype was recorded many times. This rearrangement joins TRBV12-3 or TRBV12-4 to TRBJ2-5, with D possibly TRBD2 on 6 matching bases. The V end was cut by 3 bases, the J end by 6 bases, with 17 bases between. CDR3 size: 15 residues. The DNA of the CDR3 is TGTGCCAGCAGTTTGGCGGGAATGGAGGTAAAGACCCAGTACTTC. Translated, it gives CASSLAGMEVKTQYF.

V usage is TRBV14 and J usage is TRBJ2-6, with D unclear. The CDR3 is 15 amino acids. The V gene's germline CDR1 is SGHDN and CDR2 FVKESK. Trimming removed 3 bases at V and 2 bases at J, with 8 bases between. CDR3 in DNA: TGTGCCAGCAGCCATTGGGGAACTGGGGCCAACGTCCTGACTTTC. It yields the protein CASSHWGTGANVLTF. The variable domain in full, completed from reference TRBV14 and TRBJ2-6, reads EAGVTQFPSHSVIEKGQTVTLRCDPISGHDNLYWYRRVMGKEIKFLLHFVKESKQDESGMPNNRFLAERTGGTYSTLKVQPAELEDSGVYFCASSHWGTGANVLTFGAGSRLTVL.

Note on this clonotype: One base away lies a much larger clone, so this may be a sequencing read error. Lacking the conserved final phenylalanine or tryptophan, this CDR3 likely reflects a read error. The chain recombines TRBV2 with TRBJ1-5; no clear D. Trimming took off 3 bases at V and 4 bases at J, with 7 bases between the two ends. The germline V gene encodes CDR1 SNHLY and CDR2 FYNNEI. This CDR3 spans 13 amino acids. CDR3 sequence: CASSEEGNQPQHL. In DNA, the CDR3 is TGTGCCAGCAGTGAGGAAGGAAATCAGCCCCAGCATCTT.

This clonotype was seen ten or more times. The J gene is TRBJ2-1, the V gene TRBV11-1; D might be TRBD1 (5 bases). The length of the CDR3 is 13 residues. Germline V gives CDR1 SGHAT, CDR2 FQDESV (reference sequence). V lost 3 bases, J lost 9 bases, and 12 bases lay in between. The CDR3 loop reads CASSFRGLGEQFF. CDR3 in DNA: TGTGCCAGCAGCTTTAGGGGCCTAGGTGAGCAGTTCTTC.

This clonotype appeared many times. V and J are TRBV27 and TRBJ2-3; 7 bases fit TRBD2. The CDR3 runs 14 residues. CDR1 is MNHEY and CDR2 is SMNVEV in the germline V gene (reference sequence). V lost 5 bases and J lost 4; bases outside the gene matches: 6. CDR3 coding DNA: TGTGCCAGCAGTCTTAGCGGGTTTGCAGATACGCAGTATTTT. It codes for CASSLSGFADTQYF.

This clonotype has just a few counts. This chain links TRBV11-2 with TRBJ2-2; possible D gene TRBD1, 6 bases. The CDR3 is 15 amino acids. Trimming took 3 bases from V and 7 from J, leaving 15 bases between them. CDR1 is SGHAT and CDR2 is FQNNGV in the germline V gene. DNA of the CDR3: TGTGCCAGCAGCTTTTTTTCCCTCAGGGGCGGGGAGCTGTTTTTT. This translates into CASSFFSLRGGELFF.

The sample holds many counts of this clonotype. The V and J genes are TRBV10-3 and TRBJ2-7; TRBD2 is a possible D gene (5 bases). Germline values: CDR1 ENHRY, CDR2 SYGVKD. The CDR3 extends over 13 amino acids. V was cut by 0 bases and J by 5 bases, with 8 bases left in between. CDR3 coding DNA: TGTGCCATCAGTGAGTCGCCCGGGGACGAGCAGTACTTC. This codes for CAISESPGDEQYF.